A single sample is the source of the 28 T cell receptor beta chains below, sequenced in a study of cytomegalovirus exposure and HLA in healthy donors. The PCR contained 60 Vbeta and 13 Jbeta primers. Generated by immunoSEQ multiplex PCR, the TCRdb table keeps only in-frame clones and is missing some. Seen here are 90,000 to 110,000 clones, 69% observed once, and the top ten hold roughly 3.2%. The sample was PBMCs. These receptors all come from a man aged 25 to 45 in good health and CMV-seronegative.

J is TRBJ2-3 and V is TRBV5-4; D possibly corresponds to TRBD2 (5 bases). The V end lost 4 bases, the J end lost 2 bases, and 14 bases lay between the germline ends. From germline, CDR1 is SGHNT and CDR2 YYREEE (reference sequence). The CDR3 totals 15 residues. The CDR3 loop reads CASSRVTGVTDTQYF. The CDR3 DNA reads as TGTGCCAGCAGCCGGGTCACCGGGGTCACAGATACGCAGTATTTT.

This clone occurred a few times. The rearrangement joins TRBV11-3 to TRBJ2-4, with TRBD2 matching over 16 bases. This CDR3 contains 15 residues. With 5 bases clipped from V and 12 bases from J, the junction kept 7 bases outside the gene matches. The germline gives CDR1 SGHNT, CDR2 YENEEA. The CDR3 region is CASSQGLAGGSSQYF. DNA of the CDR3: TGTGCCAGCAGCCAGGGACTAGCGGGAGGGAGCAGTCAGTACTTC.

This chain's CDR3 is CAISRELSYGYTF. The CDR3 coding sequence is TGTGCCATCAGTCGGGAGTTGAGCTATGGCTACACCTTC. The rearrangement joins TRBV10-3 to TRBJ1-2; D is ambiguous. Trimming stripped 5 bases from V and 4 bases from J, with 11 bases between. The CDR3 sequence is 13 residues long. From germline, CDR1 is ENHRY and CDR2 SYGVKD.

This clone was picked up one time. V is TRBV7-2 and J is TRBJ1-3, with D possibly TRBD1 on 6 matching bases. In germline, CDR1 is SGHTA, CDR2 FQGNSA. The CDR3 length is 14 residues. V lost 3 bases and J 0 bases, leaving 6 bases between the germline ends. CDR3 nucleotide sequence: TGTGCCAGCAGCTTGGACAGCTCTGGAAACACCATATATTTT. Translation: CASSLDSSGNTIYF.

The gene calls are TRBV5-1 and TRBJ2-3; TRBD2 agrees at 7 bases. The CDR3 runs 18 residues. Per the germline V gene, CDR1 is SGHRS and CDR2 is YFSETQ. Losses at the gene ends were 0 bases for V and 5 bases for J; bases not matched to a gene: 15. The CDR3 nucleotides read TGCGCCAGCAGCTTGGTGAGTCGAGGCGGGAGCGCGGGAGATACGCAGTATTTT. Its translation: CASSLVSRGGSAGDTQYF.

CDR3 in DNA: TGTGCCAGCAGTCCGGCTATAAAGCGGGGGTTGGGTCCGAACACTGAAGCTTTCTTT. Translating it yields CASSPAIKRGLGPNTEAFF. The chain is built from TRBV27 and TRBJ1-1; TRBD1 might be the D (5 bases). V dropped 5 bases and J dropped 1 base, with 26 bases sitting between them. The CDR3 covers 19 residues. CDR1 and CDR2 (germline): MNHEY, SMNVEV (reference sequence).

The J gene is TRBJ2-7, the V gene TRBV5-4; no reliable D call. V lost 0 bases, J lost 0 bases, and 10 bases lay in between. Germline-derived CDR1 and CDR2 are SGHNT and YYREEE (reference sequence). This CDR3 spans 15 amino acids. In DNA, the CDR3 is TGTGCCAGCAGCTTGGACAGACGAAGCTCCTACGAGCAGTACTTC. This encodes CASSLDRRSSYEQYF.

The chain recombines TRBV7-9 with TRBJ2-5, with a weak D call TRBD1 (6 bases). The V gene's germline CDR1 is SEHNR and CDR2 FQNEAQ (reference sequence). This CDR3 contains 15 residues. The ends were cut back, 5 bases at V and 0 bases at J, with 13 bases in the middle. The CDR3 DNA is TGTGCCAGCAGCCGAATCCGGGACAACCAAGAGACCCAGTACTTC. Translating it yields CASSRIRDNQETQYF.

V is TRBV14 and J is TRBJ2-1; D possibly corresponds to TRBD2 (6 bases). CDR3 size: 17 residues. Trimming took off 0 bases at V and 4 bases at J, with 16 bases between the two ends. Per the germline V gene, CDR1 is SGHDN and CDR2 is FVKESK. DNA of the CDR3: TGTGCCAGCAGCCAAGATAAACGAGGGACTGGTTACAATGAGCAGTTCTTC. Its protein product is CASSQDKRGTGYNEQFF.

CDR3 loop: CASSAQGGGFYGYTF. CDR3 bases: TGTGCCAGTAGTGCCCAAGGAGGCGGGTTCTATGGCTACACCTTC. This rearrangement joins TRBV19 to TRBJ1-2; D unclear. Germline loops: CDR1 LNHDA, CDR2 SQIVND (reference sequence). The CDR3 has 15 amino acids. V was trimmed by 5 bases and J by 4 bases, leaving 17 bases between them.

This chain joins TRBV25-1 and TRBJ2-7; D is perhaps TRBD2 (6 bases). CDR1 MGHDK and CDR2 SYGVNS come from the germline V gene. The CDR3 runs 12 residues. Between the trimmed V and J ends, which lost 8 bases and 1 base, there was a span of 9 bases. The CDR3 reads CASGGQSYEQYF. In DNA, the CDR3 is TGTGCCAGCGGAGGGCAGTCCTACGAGCAGTACTTC.

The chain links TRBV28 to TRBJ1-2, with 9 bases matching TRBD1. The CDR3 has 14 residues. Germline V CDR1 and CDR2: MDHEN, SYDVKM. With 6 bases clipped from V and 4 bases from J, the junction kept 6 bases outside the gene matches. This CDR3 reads CASRRTGASYGYTF. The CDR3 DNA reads TGTGCCAGCAGGAGGACAGGGGCTTCCTATGGCTACACCTTC.

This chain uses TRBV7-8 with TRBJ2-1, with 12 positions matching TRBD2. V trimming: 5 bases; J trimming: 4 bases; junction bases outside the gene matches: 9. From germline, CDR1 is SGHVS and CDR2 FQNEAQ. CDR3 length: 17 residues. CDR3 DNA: TGTGCCAGCAGCCCTAGCGGGAGGGCCATACCTTACAATGAGCAGTTCTTC. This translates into CASSPSGRAIPYNEQFF.

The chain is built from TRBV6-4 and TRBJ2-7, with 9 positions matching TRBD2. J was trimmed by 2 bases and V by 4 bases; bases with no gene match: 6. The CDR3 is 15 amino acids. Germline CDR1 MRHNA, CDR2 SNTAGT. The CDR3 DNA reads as TGTGCCAGCAGTGCCGAAGCGGGAGGCACCTACGAGCAGTACTTC. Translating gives CASSAEAGGTYEQYF.

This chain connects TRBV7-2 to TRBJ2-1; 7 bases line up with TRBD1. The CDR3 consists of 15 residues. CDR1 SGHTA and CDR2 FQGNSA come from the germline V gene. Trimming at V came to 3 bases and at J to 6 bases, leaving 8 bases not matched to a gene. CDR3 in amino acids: CASSFAQGQGNEQFF. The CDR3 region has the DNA TGTGCCAGCAGCTTCGCACAGGGGCAGGGCAATGAGCAGTTCTTC.

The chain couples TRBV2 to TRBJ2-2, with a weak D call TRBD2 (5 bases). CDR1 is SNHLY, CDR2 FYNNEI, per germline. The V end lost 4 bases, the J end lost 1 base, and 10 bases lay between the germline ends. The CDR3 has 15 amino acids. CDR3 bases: TGTGCCAGCAGTGCCCGAGCGGTGAACACCGGGGAGCTGTTTTTT. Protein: CASSARAVNTGELFF.

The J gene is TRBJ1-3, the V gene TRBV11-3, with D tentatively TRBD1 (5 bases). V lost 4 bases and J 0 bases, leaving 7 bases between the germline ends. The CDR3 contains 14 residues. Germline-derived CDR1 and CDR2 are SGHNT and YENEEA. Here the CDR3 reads CASSSQASGNTIYF. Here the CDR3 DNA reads TGTGCCAGCAGCTCACAGGCCTCTGGAAACACCATATATTTT.

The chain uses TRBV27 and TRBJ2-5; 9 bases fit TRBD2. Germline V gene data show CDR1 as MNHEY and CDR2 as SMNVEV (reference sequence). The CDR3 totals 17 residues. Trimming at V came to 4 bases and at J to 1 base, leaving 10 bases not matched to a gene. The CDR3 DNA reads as TGTGCCAGCAGTTACGCCGGGACTAGCACCCTCCAAGAGACCCAGTACTTC. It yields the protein CASSYAGTSTLQETQYF.

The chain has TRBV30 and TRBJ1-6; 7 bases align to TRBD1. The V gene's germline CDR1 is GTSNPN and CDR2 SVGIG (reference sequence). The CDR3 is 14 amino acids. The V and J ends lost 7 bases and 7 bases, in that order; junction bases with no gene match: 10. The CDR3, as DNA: TGTGCCTCTATTTCCGGGACAGCGAATTCACCCCTCCACTTT. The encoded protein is CASISGTANSPLHF.

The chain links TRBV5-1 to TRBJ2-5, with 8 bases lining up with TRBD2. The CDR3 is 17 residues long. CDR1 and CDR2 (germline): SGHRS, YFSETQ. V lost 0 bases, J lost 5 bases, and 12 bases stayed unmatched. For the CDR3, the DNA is TGCGCCAGCAGCTTGGCGGAGCGGGGGAGGAGCTGGGAGACCCAGTACTTC. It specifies CASSLAERGRSWETQYF.

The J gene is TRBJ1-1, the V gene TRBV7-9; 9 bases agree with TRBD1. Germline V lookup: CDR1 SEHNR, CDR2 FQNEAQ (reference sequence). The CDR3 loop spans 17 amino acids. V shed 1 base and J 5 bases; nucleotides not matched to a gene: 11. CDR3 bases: TGTGCCAGCAGCTTAGGGCACAGGGGGCTAATGGATACTGAAGCTTTCTTT. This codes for CASSLGHRGLMDTEAFF.

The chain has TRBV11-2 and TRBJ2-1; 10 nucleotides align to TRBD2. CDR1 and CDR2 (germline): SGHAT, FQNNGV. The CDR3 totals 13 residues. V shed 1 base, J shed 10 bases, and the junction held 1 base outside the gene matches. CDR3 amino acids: CASSLASGREQFF. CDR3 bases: TGTGCCAGCAGCTTAGCTAGCGGGAGAGAGCAGTTCTTC.

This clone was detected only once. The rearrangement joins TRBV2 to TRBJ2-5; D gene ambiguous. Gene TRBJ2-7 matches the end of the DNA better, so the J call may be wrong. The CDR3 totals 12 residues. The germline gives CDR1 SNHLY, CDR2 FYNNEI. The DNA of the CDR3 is TGTGCCAGCACCCTCCTCGCCTACGAGCAGTACTTC. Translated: CASTLLAYEQYF.

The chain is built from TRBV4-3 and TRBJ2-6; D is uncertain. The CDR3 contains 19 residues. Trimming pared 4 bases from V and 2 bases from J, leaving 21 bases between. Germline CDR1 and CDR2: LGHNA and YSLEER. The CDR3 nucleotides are TGCGCCAGCAGCCCACGGCCAGCCCTAAACGGAGCTGGGGCCAACGTCCTGACTTTC. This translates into CASSPRPALNGAGANVLTF.

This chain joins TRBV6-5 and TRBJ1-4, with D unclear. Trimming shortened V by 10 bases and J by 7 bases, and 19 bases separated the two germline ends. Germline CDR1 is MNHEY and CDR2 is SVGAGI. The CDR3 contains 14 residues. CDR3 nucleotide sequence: TGTGCCACCAAAACGAGGGCGTTAAGTGAAAAACTGTTTTTT. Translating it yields CATKTRALSEKLFF.

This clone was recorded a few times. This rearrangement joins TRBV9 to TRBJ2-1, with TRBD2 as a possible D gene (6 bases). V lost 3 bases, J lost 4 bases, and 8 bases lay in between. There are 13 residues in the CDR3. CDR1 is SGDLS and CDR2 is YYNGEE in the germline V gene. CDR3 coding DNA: TGTGCCAGCAGCGCCCTAGCGTACAATGAGCAGTTCTTC. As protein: CASSALAYNEQFF.

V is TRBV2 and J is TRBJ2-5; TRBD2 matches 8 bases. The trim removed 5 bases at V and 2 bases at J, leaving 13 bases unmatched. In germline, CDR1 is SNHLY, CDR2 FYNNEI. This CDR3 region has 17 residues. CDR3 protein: CASSPVKLAGLQETQYF. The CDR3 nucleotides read TGTGCCAGCAGTCCAGTGAAGCTAGCGGGCTTACAAGAGACCCAGTACTTC.

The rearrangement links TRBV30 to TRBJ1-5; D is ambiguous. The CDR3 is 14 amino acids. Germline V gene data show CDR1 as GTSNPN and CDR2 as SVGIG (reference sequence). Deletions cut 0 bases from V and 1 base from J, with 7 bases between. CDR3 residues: CAWSVALSNQPQHF. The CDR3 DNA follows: TGTGCCTGGAGTGTAGCGTTGAGCAATCAGCCCCAGCATTTT.